This paragraph reports one TCR beta chain. Its antigen is unidentified. The data were taken from a study of shared clonotypes between healthy human individuals. Study background: Sampling drew on donors who were a couple of women and three men aged 18 to 49.

Trimming shortened V by 4 bases and J by 0 bases, and 7 bases separated the two germline ends. Germline CDR1 SQVTM, CDR2 ANQGSEA. This CDR3 contains 13 residues. General study findings and limits: It was only blood that was sampled, and tissue repertoires likely differ.

Unsorted samples drew genomic DNA from about 100 million PBMCs. Splitting of each subset's genomic DNA was done evenly across several immunoSEQ plates. Only in-frame clones appear in the TCRdb table, and some are missing; sequencing was by immunoSEQ multiplex PCR. The data show 450,000 to 600,000 clones, roughly 78% seen once. The sequencing input was PBMCs. The receptor's source is a woman aged 40-49 years in good health. Some clones in this sample may be carry-over from other donors' samples. J is TRBJ1-3 and V is TRBV29-1; perhaps TRBD1 as D (6 bases). CDR3 in amino acids: CSVGGHSGNTIYF. The CDR3 region has the DNA TGCAGCGTTGGGGGGCACTCTGGAAACACCATATATTTT. The variable domain in full, completed from reference TRBV29-1 and TRBJ1-3, reads SAVISQKPSRDICQRGTSLTIQCQVDSQVTMMFWYRQQPGQSLTLIATANQGSEATYESGFVIDKFPISRPNLTFSTLTVSNMSPEDSSIYLCSVGGHSGNTIYFGEGSWLTVV.